This T cell receptor beta chain was sequenced for a study of regulatory T cells in long-lasting Graves disease. Time point meaning: newly diagnosed GD, antithyroid drugs for less than 3 months. Isolated PBMC RNA provided the starting material for the TCR library. The germline CDR1 and CDR2 sequences are MNHEY and SMNVEV (reference sequence). The CDR3 is 16 residues long. The J segment lost 2 bases and the V segment lost 6 bases, leaving 10 bases of the junction unmatched. According to the study, TCR beta libraries were built with iRepertoire HTBI primers and CDR3-region Arm-PCR. TCRdb fed the multiplex PCR reads into MiXCR, producing one record per CDR3 protein. Of about 310,000 distinct CDR3 sequences in the sample, more than 15% were seen once. This clonotype has at least ten counts.

The sequence was obtained from a female donor with Graves disease. Source: peripheral blood mononuclear cells (PBMCs), taken at new diagnosis, from a patient treated with antithyroid drugs. The chain links TRBV27 to TRBJ2-7, with 10 bases aligning to TRBD2. CDR3 in amino acids: CASSYLTSGNTYEQYF. The CDR3 nucleotides are TGTGCCAGCAGCTACCTAACTAGCGGGAATACCTACGAGCAGTACTTC.